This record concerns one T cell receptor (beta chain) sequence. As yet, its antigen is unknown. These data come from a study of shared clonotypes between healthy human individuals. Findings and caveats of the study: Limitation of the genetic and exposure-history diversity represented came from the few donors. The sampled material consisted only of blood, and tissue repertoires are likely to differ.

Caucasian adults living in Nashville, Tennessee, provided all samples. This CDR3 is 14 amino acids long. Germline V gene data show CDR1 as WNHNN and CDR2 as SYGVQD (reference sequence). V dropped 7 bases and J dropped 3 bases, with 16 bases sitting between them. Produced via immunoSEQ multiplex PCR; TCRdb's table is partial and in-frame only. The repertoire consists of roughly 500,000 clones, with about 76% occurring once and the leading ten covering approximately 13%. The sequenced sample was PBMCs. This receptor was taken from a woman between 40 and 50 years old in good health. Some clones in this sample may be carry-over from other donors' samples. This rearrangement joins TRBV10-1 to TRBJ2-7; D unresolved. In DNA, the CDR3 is TGCGCCAGCAACGAGAATATATTTAACTACGAGCAGTACTTC. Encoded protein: CASNENIFNYEQYF.